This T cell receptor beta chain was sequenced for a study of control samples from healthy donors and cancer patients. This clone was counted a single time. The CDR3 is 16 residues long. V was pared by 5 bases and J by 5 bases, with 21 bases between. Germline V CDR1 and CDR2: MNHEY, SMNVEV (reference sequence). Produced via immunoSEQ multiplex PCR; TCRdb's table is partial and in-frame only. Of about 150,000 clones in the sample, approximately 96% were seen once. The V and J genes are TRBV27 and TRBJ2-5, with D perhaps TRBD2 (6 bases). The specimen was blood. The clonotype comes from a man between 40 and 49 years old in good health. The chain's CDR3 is CASSPLGGGEAETQYF. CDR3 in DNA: TGTGCCAGCAGTCCTCTGGGCGGAGGGGAGGCGGAGACCCAGTACTTC.